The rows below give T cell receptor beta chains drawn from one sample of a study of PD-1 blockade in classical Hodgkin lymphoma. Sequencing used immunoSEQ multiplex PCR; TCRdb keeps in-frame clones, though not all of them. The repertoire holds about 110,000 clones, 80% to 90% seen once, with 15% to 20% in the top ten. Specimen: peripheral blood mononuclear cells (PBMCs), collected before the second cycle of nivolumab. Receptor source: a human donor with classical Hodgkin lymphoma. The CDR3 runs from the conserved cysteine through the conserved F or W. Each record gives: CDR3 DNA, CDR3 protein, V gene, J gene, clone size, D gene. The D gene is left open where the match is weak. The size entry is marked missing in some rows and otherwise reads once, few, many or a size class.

CDR3 DNA: TGTGCCAGCAGCTTAGTAAGGGGTTCTAATGAAAAACTGTTTTTT
CDR3 protein: CASSLVRGSNEKLFF
V gene: TRBV7-9
J gene: TRBJ1-4
clone size: -
D gene: -

CDR3 DNA: TGCAGCGTTGAGCAGACAGGGAACGCTAATGAAAAACTGTTTTTT
CDR3 protein: CSVEQTGNANEKLFF
V gene: TRBV29-1
J gene: TRBJ1-4
clone size: -
D gene: TRBD1

CDR3 DNA: TGTGCCAGCAGTACCACCGGGCAGTGGACCTACGAGCAGTACTTC
CDR3 protein: CASSTTGQWTYEQYF
V gene: TRBV6-6
J gene: TRBJ2-7
clone size: -
D gene: -

CDR3 DNA: TGTGCCAGCAGCCCCAGCGGGCTCACAGATACGCAGTATTTT
CDR3 protein: CASSPSGLTDTQYF
V gene: TRBV11-3
J gene: TRBJ2-3
clone size: -
D gene: -

CDR3 DNA: TGTGCCAGCAGCTCGAACGGTCTGAGTAGGTACTTC
CDR3 protein: CASSSNGLSRYF
V gene: TRBV5-6
J gene: TRBJ2-7
clone size: -
D gene: -

CDR3 DNA: TGTGCCAGCAGTTACCGACAGGGCGTGAGGAGCAATCAGCCCCAGCATTTT
CDR3 protein: CASSYRQGVRSNQPQHF
V gene: TRBV28
J gene: TRBJ1-5
clone size: -
D gene: TRBD1

CDR3 DNA: TGTGCCAGCAGTTTATTAGCTAGCGGGAGTGTAGATACGCAGTATTTT
CDR3 protein: CASSLLASGSVDTQYF
V gene: TRBV27
J gene: TRBJ2-3
clone size: -
D gene: TRBD2

CDR3 DNA: TGTGCCAGCAGTTACGAGCTTTACGAGCAGTACTTC
CDR3 protein: CASSYELYEQYF
V gene: TRBV6-5
J gene: TRBJ2-7
clone size: -
D gene: -

CDR3 DNA: TGTGCCAGCAGTTACTCGATGTCCCCTGGGGAGCAGTACTTC
CDR3 protein: CASSYSMSPGEQYF
V gene: TRBV6-6
J gene: TRBJ2-7
clone size: -
D gene: -

CDR3 DNA: TGCGCCAGCAGCCAAGAGGCAGGGAGAAATTATGGCTACACCTTC
CDR3 protein: CASSQEAGRNYGYTF
V gene: TRBV4-1
J gene: TRBJ1-2
clone size: -
D gene: -

CDR3 DNA: TGTGCCAGTAGTGGCCGGCCGGTAGCGGGAGTTCCAGCGTACAATGAGCAGTTCTTC
CDR3 protein: CASSGRPVAGVPAYNEQFF
V gene: TRBV19
J gene: TRBJ2-1
clone size: once
D gene: TRBD2

CDR3 DNA: TGTGCCAGCAGCTTAGGGCAGCAAGAGACCCAGTACTTC
CDR3 protein: CASSLGQQETQYF
V gene: TRBV7-2
J gene: TRBJ2-5
clone size: -
D gene: -

CDR3 DNA: TGTGCCAGCAGCCCTTTGTGGGCGGGAGGACTCAATGAGCAGTTCTTC
CDR3 protein: CASSPLWAGGLNEQFF
V gene: TRBV7-6
J gene: TRBJ2-1
clone size: -
D gene: TRBD2

CDR3 DNA: TGTGCCAGCAGCTTACAGAATCAGGTCGACCAGTACTTC
CDR3 protein: CASSLQNQVDQYF
V gene: TRBV11-2
J gene: TRBJ2-7
clone size: -
D gene: -

CDR3 DNA: TGTGCCAGCAGCGCCAAGGGGAATCAGCCCCAGCATTTT
CDR3 protein: CASSAKGNQPQHF
V gene: TRBV6-6
J gene: TRBJ1-5
clone size: -
D gene: -

CDR3 DNA: TGTGCCAGCAGTTACTCAGCCAACTACGAGCAGTACTTC
CDR3 protein: CASSYSANYEQYF
V gene: TRBV6-5
J gene: TRBJ2-7
clone size: -
D gene: -

CDR3 DNA: TGTGCCAGCAGTGCTAGACAGGGGACAAACGGCGTCCTGACTTTC
CDR3 protein: CASSARQGTNGVLTF
V gene: TRBV6-1
J gene: TRBJ2-6
clone size: -
D gene: TRBD1

CDR3 DNA: TGTGCCATCAGTGAGTCTCCAGGGGTTGCTGGCTATGGCTACACCTTC
CDR3 protein: CAISESPGVAGYGYTF
V gene: TRBV10-3
J gene: TRBJ1-2
clone size: -
D gene: -

CDR3 DNA: TGTGCCAGCAGTTACTCATGGAGGGTTCCCCTCTACGAGCAGTACTTC
CDR3 protein: CASSYSWRVPLYEQYF
V gene: TRBV6-5
J gene: TRBJ2-7
clone size: -
D gene: -

CDR3 DNA: TGCGCCAGCAGCCTCGGACCCAGGTGGGATACGCAGTATTTT
CDR3 protein: CASSLGPRWDTQYF
V gene: TRBV4-1
J gene: TRBJ2-3
clone size: -
D gene: -

CDR3 DNA: TGTGCCAGCAGCCCAATGGCCGGGGAGCTGTTTTTT
CDR3 protein: CASSPMAGELFF
V gene: TRBV27
J gene: TRBJ2-2
clone size: once
D gene: -

CDR3 DNA: TGTGCCAGCAGTTCGCCGGGACAGGGCAAAAACATTCAGTACTTC
CDR3 protein: CASSSPGQGKNIQYF
V gene: TRBV6-5
J gene: TRBJ2-4
clone size: -
D gene: TRBD1

CDR3 DNA: TGTGCCAGCAGGACAGGGAGGCAGCCCCAGCATTTT
CDR3 protein: CASRTGRQPQHF
V gene: TRBV6-5
J gene: TRBJ1-5
clone size: -
D gene: TRBD1

CDR3 DNA: TGTGCCAGCAGTGGGCAGGGGTTCGCCGGGGAGCTGTTTTTT
CDR3 protein: CASSGQGFAGELFF
V gene: TRBV6-4
J gene: TRBJ2-2
clone size: -
D gene: -

CDR3 DNA: TGTGCCAGCAGTTCCTACAGGGGGCACACTAATGAAAAACTGTTTTTT
CDR3 protein: CASSSYRGHTNEKLFF
V gene: TRBV28
J gene: TRBJ1-4
clone size: -
D gene: TRBD1

CDR3 DNA: TGTGCCAGCAGTCTTCAGACAGGCGCATCCTACGAGCAGTACTTC
CDR3 protein: CASSLQTGASYEQYF
V gene: TRBV6-1
J gene: TRBJ2-7
clone size: -
D gene: -

CDR3 DNA: TGTGCCAGCTCCCCGCCAAGACAGGGCGGCAATCAGCCCCAGCATTTT
CDR3 protein: CASSPPRQGGNQPQHF
V gene: TRBV18
J gene: TRBJ1-5
clone size: -
D gene: TRBD1

CDR3 DNA: TGTGCCAGCAGCTTGGATCACTCCACAGATACGCAGTATTTT
CDR3 protein: CASSLDHSTDTQYF
V gene: TRBV5-4
J gene: TRBJ2-3
clone size: -
D gene: -

CDR3 DNA: TGTGCCAGCAGTACCGGACAGGTTTTTTCACCCCTCCACTTT
CDR3 protein: CASSTGQVFSPLHF
V gene: TRBV6-5
J gene: TRBJ1-6
clone size: -
D gene: TRBD1

CDR3 DNA: TGTGCCTTTCGGGCGGTCTACAATGAGCAGTTCTTC
CDR3 protein: CAFRAVYNEQFF
V gene: TRBV2
J gene: TRBJ2-1
clone size: -
D gene: -

CDR3 DNA: TGTGCCAGCACGGGCAGGCGCATTTCCGAGCAGTACTTC
CDR3 protein: CASTGRRISEQYF
V gene: TRBV2
J gene: TRBJ2-7
clone size: -
D gene: -

CDR3 DNA: TGCGCCAGCAGCCAAGAGGGCCAGGGTGGCCGTAGGGAGCAGTACTTC
CDR3 protein: CASSQEGQGGRREQYF
V gene: TRBV4-1
J gene: TRBJ2-7
clone size: -
D gene: -

CDR3 DNA: TGCGCCAGCAGTGAAAGGACTAGCGGGTACGAGCAGTACTTC
CDR3 protein: CASSERTSGYEQYF
V gene: TRBV10-1
J gene: TRBJ2-7
clone size: -
D gene: TRBD2

CDR3 DNA: TGTGCCAGCAGGCCCCCGGGGACAACAGATACGCAGTATTTT
CDR3 protein: CASRPPGTTDTQYF
V gene: TRBV6-6
J gene: TRBJ2-3
clone size: -
D gene: -

CDR3 DNA: TGCGCCAGCCGTGCGGGAGTAGAGGAGACCCAGTACTTC
CDR3 protein: CASRAGVEETQYF
V gene: TRBV4-1
J gene: TRBJ2-5
clone size: -
D gene: TRBD2

CDR3 DNA: TGCGCCAGCAGCTTGGGGAGTCGGGCAGAGACCCAGTACTTC
CDR3 protein: CASSLGSRAETQYF
V gene: TRBV5-1
J gene: TRBJ2-5
clone size: -
D gene: -

CDR3 DNA: TGTGCCAGCAGCCCCCGGGAGGGCCTTGTTTATGAGCAGTTCTTC
CDR3 protein: CASSPREGLVYEQFF
V gene: TRBV7-9
J gene: TRBJ2-1
clone size: once
D gene: TRBD2

CDR3 DNA: TGTGCCATCAGCGGGAGGGCCGACGAGCAGTACTTC
CDR3 protein: CAISGRADEQYF
V gene: TRBV10-3
J gene: TRBJ2-7
clone size: -
D gene: TRBD2

CDR3 DNA: TGCGCCAGCAGCTTTACCCAGAAGAACACTGAAGCTTTCTTT
CDR3 protein: CASSFTQKNTEAFF
V gene: TRBV5-1
J gene: TRBJ1-1
clone size: few
D gene: -

CDR3 DNA: TGTGCCAGCAAAATGATTGGGAGCAATCAGCCCCAGCATTTT
CDR3 protein: CASKMIGSNQPQHF
V gene: TRBV6-5
J gene: TRBJ1-5
clone size: -
D gene: -

CDR3 DNA: TGTGCCAGCAGCTTAGAGGGGACTAGCTTTGGGACCCAGTACTTC
CDR3 protein: CASSLEGTSFGTQYF
V gene: TRBV7-9
J gene: TRBJ2-5
clone size: few
D gene: TRBD2

CDR3 DNA: TGCGCCAGCAGCGAACCTGGGACCACAGAGGACTTC
CDR3 protein: CASSEPGTTEDF
V gene: TRBV10-2
J gene: TRBJ2-7
clone size: few
D gene: -

CDR3 DNA: TGTGCCAGCAGCCCGTCGGGGAACACCGGGGAGCTGTTTTTT
CDR3 protein: CASSPSGNTGELFF
V gene: TRBV5-4
J gene: TRBJ2-2
clone size: -
D gene: -

CDR3 DNA: TGTGCCTGGCACCCCGGGACAGGGAGTAACACCATATATTTT
CDR3 protein: CAWHPGTGSNTIYF
V gene: TRBV30
J gene: TRBJ1-3
clone size: -
D gene: TRBD1

CDR3 DNA: TGTGCCAGCAGTGGTCCGGGACTAGGGACATCCTACGAGCAGTACTTC
CDR3 protein: CASSGPGLGTSYEQYF
V gene: TRBV25-1
J gene: TRBJ2-7
clone size: -
D gene: TRBD2

CDR3 DNA: TGTGCCACCAGCAGAGGCGATATCACTGAAGCTTTCTTT
CDR3 protein: CATSRGDITEAFF
V gene: TRBV15
J gene: TRBJ1-1
clone size: -
D gene: -